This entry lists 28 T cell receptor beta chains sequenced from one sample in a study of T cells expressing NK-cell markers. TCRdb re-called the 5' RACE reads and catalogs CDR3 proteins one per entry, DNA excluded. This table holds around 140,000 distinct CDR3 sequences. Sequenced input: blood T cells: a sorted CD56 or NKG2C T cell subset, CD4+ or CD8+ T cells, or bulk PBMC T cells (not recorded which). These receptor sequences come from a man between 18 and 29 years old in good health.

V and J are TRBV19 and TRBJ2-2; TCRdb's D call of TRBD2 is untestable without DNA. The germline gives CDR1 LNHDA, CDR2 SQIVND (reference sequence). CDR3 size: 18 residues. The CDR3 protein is CASSSRLADIANTGELFF.

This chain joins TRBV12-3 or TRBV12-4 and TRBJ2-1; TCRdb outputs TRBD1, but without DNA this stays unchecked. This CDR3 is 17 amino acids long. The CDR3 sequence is CASSPDGAGGTGNEQFF.

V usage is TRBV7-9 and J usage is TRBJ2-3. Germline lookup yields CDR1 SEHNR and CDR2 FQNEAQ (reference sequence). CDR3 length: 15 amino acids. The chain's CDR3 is CASSSSTLGTDTQYF.

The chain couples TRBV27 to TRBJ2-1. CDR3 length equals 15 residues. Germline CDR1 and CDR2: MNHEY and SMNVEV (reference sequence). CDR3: CASSLFREILNEQFF.

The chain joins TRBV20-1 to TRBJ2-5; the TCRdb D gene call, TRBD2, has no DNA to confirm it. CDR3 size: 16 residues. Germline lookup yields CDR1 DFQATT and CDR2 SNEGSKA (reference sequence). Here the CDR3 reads CSASHPAGGTQETQYF.

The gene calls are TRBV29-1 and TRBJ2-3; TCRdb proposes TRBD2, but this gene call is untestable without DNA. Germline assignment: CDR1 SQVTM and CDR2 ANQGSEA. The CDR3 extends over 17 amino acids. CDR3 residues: CSVKASGTRDSTDTQYF.

The CDR3 here is CASSPDGLAGPLNEQFF. V gene TRBV5-1 combines with J gene TRBJ2-1; TCRdb's D call of TRBD2 is untestable without DNA. CDR3 length equals 17 residues. Germline lookup yields CDR1 SGHRS and CDR2 YFSETQ. The whole variable domain, remainder taken from reference TRBV5-1 and TRBJ2-1, is KAGVTQTPRYLIKTRGQQVTLSCSPISGHRSVSWYQQTPGQGLQFLFEYFSETQRNKGNFPGRFSGRQFSNSRSEMNVSTLELGDSALYLCASSPDGLAGPLNEQFFGPGTRLTVL.

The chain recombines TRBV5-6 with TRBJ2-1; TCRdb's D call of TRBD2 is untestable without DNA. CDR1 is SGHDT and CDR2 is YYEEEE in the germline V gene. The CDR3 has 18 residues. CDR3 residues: CASSFLFSASGREYEQFF.

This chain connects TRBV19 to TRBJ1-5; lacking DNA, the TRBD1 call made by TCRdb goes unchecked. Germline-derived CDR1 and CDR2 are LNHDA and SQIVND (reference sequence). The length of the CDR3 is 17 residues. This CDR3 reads CASSPQSTVYSNQPQHF.

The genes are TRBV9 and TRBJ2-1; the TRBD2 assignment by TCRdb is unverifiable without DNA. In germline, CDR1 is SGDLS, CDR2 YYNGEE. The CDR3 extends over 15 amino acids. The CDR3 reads CASDAGLAGINEQFF.

The CDR3 reads CATSEGGNTEAFF. J is TRBJ1-1 and V is TRBV24-1. The CDR3 totals 13 residues. CDR1 and CDR2 from the germline V gene are KGHDR and SFDVKD.

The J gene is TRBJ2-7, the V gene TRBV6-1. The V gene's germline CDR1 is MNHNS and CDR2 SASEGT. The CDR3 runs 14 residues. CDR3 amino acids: CASSIAGGPDEQYF.

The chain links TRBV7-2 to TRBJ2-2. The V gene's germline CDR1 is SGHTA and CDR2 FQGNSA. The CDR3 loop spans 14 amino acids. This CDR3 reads CASSLAFTTGELFF.

The CDR3: CASSQSWTVLNEQFF. V gene TRBV4-1 combines with J gene TRBJ2-1; the TCRdb call, TRBD1, lacks DNA for checking. The CDR3 consists of 15 residues. Germline V gives CDR1 MGHRA, CDR2 YSYEKL.

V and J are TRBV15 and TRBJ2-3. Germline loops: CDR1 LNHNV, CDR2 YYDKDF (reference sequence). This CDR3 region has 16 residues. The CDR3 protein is CATSRDSTASTDTQYF.

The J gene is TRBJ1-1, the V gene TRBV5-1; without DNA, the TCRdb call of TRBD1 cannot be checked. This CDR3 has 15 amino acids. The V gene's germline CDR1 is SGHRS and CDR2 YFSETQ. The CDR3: CASSLTGGKYTEAFF.

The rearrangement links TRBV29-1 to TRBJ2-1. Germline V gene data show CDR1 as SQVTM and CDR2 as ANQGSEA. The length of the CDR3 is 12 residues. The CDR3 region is CSVEEVVNEQFF.

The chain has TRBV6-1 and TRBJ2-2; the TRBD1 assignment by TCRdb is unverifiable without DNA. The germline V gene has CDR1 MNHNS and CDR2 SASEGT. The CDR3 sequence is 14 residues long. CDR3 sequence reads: CASSLQGYTGELFF.

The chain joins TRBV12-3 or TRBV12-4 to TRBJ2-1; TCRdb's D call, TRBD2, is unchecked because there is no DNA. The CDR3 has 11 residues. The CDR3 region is CASSSTAGQFF.

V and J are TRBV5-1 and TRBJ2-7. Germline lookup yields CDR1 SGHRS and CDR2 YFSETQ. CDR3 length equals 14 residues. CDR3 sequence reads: CASSLEDKDYEQYF.

CDR3 loop: CASSAAGLSGNEQFF. The rearrangement links TRBV7-8 to TRBJ2-1; TCRdb's D call, TRBD1, is unchecked because there is no DNA. CDR1 is SGHVS and CDR2 is FQNEAQ in the germline V gene. This CDR3 has 15 amino acids.

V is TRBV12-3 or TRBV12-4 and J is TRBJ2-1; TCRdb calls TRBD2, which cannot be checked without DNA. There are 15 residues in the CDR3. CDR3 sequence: CASSATSGGVYEQFF.

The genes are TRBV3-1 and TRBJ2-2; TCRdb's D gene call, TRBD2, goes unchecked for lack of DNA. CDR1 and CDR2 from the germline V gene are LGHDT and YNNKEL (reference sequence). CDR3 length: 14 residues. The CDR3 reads CASRPGPNAGELFF. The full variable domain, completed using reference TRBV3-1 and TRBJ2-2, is DTAVSQTPKYLVTQMGNDKSIKCEQNLGHDTMYWYKQDSKKFLKIMFSYNNKELIINETVPNRFSPKSPDKAHLNLHINSLELGDSAVYFCASRPGPNAGELFFGEGSRLTVL.

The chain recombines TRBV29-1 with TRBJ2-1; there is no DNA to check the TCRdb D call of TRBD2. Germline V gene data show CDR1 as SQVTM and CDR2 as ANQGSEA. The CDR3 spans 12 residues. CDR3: CSARLLMNEQFF.

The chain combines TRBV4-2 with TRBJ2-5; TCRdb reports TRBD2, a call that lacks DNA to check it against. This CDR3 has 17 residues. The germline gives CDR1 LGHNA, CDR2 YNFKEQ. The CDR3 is CASSPRTSGSIRETQYF.

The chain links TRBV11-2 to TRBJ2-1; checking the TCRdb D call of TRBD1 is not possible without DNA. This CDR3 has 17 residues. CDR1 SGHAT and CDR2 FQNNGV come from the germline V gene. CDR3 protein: CASSLEAWDSSYNEQFF. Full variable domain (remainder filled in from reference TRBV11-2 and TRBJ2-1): EAGVAQSPRYKIIEKRQSVAFWCNPISGHATLYWYQQILGQGPKLLIQFQNNGVVDDSQLPKDRFSAERLKGVDSTLKIQPAKLEDSAVYLCASSLEAWDSSYNEQFFGPGTRLTVL.

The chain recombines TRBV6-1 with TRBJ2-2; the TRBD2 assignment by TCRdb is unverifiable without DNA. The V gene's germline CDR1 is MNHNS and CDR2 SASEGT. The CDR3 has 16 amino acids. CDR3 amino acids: CASSPWTSENTGELFF.

The CDR3 reads CATSMPREAPYNEQFF. The chain recombines TRBV15 with TRBJ2-1; TCRdb reports TRBD2, a call that lacks DNA to check it against. The germline V gene has CDR1 LNHNV and CDR2 YYDKDF (reference sequence). The CDR3 sequence is 16 residues long.